Below, 8 T cell receptor beta chains from the same sample are listed, as sequenced in a study of beta chain features in type 1 diabetes (dated by TCRdb to 2016 to 2019). Their specific antigens are unknown. The library was produced with the immunoSEQ multiplex PCR assay. The entire isolated RNA was reverse transcribed using the High Capacity cDNA Reverse Transcription Kit, and thus expressed TCRB transcripts were sequenced. TCRdb's version of the immuneACCESS table is confined to in-frame rearrangements and falls short of the full clone set. An unresolved V gene accounts for under half of the shortfall where checked; the remainder is of unknown origin. This sample gives 25,000 to 30,000 clones in total; approximately 53% of them show up just once. The leading ten clones occupy approximately 0.3% of the sample. Study-level results and caveats: In all four CD4+ subsets, TCRB CDR3 length was moderately but significantly shorter in type 1 diabetes patients.

Sequencing was done on a sample of stem cell memory CD4+ T cells from blood. The cell subset or site label here, explained by the study, means: stem cell-like memory CD4+ T cells. Receptors were obtained from a young man with type 1 diabetes.

The chain uses TRBV27 and TRBJ2-5, with D perhaps TRBD2 (6 bases). This CDR3 is 16 amino acids long. Trimming pared 4 bases from V and 5 bases from J, leaving 20 bases between. Germline-derived CDR1 and CDR2 are MNHEY and SMNVEV (reference sequence). The chain's CDR3 is CASSSARTGDWETQYF. The CDR3 coding sequence is TGTGCCAGCAGTTCAGCCCGTACGGGGGATTGGGAGACCCAGTACTTC.

The chain joins TRBV19 to TRBJ2-7, with D possibly matching TRBD1 (6 bases). The CDR3 contains 11 residues. Trimming took 8 bases from V and 2 from J, leaving 7 bases between them. Germline lookup yields CDR1 LNHDA and CDR2 SQIVND (reference sequence). CDR3 protein: CASGQPYEQYF. The CDR3 coding sequence is TGTGCCAGTGGACAGCCCTACGAGCAGTACTTC.

The chain employs TRBV7-2 and TRBJ2-3; tentative D call: TRBD2 (6 bases). Germline CDR1 reads SGHTA; CDR2 reads FQGNSA. V was trimmed by 0 bases and J by 8 bases, leaving 15 bases between them. The length of the CDR3 is 15 residues. CDR3 DNA: TGTGCCAGCAGCTTAGCGCCTGGGGGAGCGGGTACGCAGTATTTT. Protein product: CASSLAPGGAGTQYF.

This clone was detected a few times. V usage is TRBV14 and J usage is TRBJ2-5; the D is unclear. The CDR3 is made up of 16 amino acids. The germline CDR1 and CDR2 sequences are SGHDN and FVKESK. Trimming removed 0 bases at V and 0 bases at J, with 11 bases between. For the CDR3, the DNA is TGTGCCAGCAGCCAAGATTCCCAGCGCAACCAAGAGACCCAGTACTTC. Protein product: CASSQDSQRNQETQYF.

The chain carries TRBV7-9 and TRBJ2-1; D not resolved. V was pared by 5 bases and J by 6 bases, with 8 bases between. This CDR3 has 12 amino acids. Germline V gives CDR1 SEHNR, CDR2 FQNEAQ (reference sequence). This CDR3 reads CASSPGGNEQFF. The CDR3 DNA follows: TGTGCCAGCAGCCCCGGTGGCAATGAGCAGTTCTTC. Variable domain in full (rest from reference TRBV7-9 and TRBJ2-1): DTGVSQNPRHKITKRGQNVTFRCDPISEHNRLYWYRQTLGQGPEFLTYFQNEAQLEKSRLLSDRFSAERPKGSFSTLEIQRTEQGDSAMYLCASSPGGNEQFFGPGTRLTVL.

The V gene is TRBV27, the J gene TRBJ1-1, with TRBD1 matching 7 bases. In germline, CDR1 is MNHEY, CDR2 SMNVEV (reference sequence). The CDR3 spans 15 residues. Trimming at V came to 5 bases and at J to 1 base, leaving 7 bases not matched to a gene. In DNA form, the CDR3 reads TGTGCCAGCAGTAAGGGACAGCTAACGAACACTGAAGCTTTCTTT. Its translation: CASSKGQLTNTEAFF.

The sample holds a few counts of this clone. The chain combines TRBV18 with TRBJ2-7; TRBD2 agrees at 8 bases. This CDR3 comprises 15 residues. Looked up from germline, CDR1 is KGHSH and CDR2 is LQKENI. With 1 base clipped from V and 5 bases from J, the junction kept 7 bases outside the gene matches. CDR3 region: CASSPQAGGRHEQYF. CDR3 in DNA: TGTGCCAGCTCACCACAGGCGGGGGGCAGGCACGAGCAGTACTTC.

V is TRBV5-1 and J is TRBJ1-2, with D perhaps matching TRBD1 (5 bases). V was clipped by 0 bases and J by 8 bases, with 14 bases between them. The V gene's germline CDR1 is SGHRS and CDR2 YFSETQ. The CDR3 is made up of 14 amino acids. This CDR3 reads CASSLASQGEGYTF. The CDR3 nucleotides are TGCGCCAGCAGCTTGGCCTCGCAGGGTGAAGGCTACACCTTC.